This TCR beta chain appears in the sequencing data of a study of T cells in Graves' hyperthyroidism and ophthalmopathy. Study-wide background: Peripheral blood sampling occurred at initial diagnosis, before any treatment. Study conclusions and caveats: Classification by a 13 V-J model distinguished ophthalmopathy from stable hyperthyroidism.

Turning to this clonotype: Its target is not known.

TCR beta CDR3 regions were amplified from RNA transcripts. The TCR CDR3 first-round RT-PCR relied on the HTBI primer set. TCRdb re-derived calls from the multiplex PCR reads in MiXCR, one entry per CDR3 protein. Counted here are about 270,000 distinct CDR3 sequences, about 20% occurring once; the ten biggest clones make up around 64%. The CDR3 has 15 amino acids. Germline loops: CDR1 WSHSY, CDR2 SAAADI. Trimming took off 0 bases at V and 2 bases at J, with 10 bases between the two ends. Criteria for exclusion of patients were uncontrolled infection, other autoimmune disease, pregnancy or lactation. For the diagnoses, clinical symptoms, serum thyroxine and TRAb, thyroid ultrasound and orbital computed tomography were used.

Sequencing was done on a sample of blood. The source is a man aged 25 to 45 with Graves' ophthalmopathy. The V and J genes are TRBV10-2 and TRBJ2-5; D might be TRBD1 (7 bases). DNA for the CDR3: TGCGCCAGCAGTGAGTCTCAGGGGGGTCAAGAGACCCAGTACTTC. Encoded protein: CASSESQGGQETQYF.